This is a list of T cell receptor beta chains from one sample in a study of vaccination effects on CD4 cells after COVID-19. Using immunoSEQ multiplex PCR, the repertoire was profiled, and TCRdb retains in-frame clones only, with some absent. The sample includes more than 45,000 clones, around 76% seen only once; the top ten take 12%. The antigens these receptors bind are not known. This material consisted of CD4+ T cells from PBMCs cultured without peptide, taken before COVID-19 vaccination. These receptors originate from a human donor who had a prior SARS-CoV-2 infection. Each CDR3 is given with its conserved first and last residue. A D gene is named only where the DNA matches it firmly. Clone sizes are given selectively: once, few, many, or a class where the clone is expanded.

d_gene: TRBD1
j_gene: TRBJ1-6
v_gene: TRBV19
abundance: -
CDR3nt: TGTGCCAGTAGTTACCGGACAGGGGGGGATTCACCCCTCCACTTT
CDR3aa: CASSYRTGGDSPLHF

d_gene: -
j_gene: TRBJ2-6
v_gene: TRBV10-3
abundance: -
CDR3nt: TGTGCCATCAGGACTCACAGGGACTCTGGGGCCAACGTCCTGACTTTC
CDR3aa: CAIRTHRDSGANVLTF

d_gene: -
j_gene: TRBJ2-1
v_gene: TRBV7-2
abundance: -
CDR3nt: TGTGCCAGCAGCTCGCAACAGGGCTCTTACAATGAGCAGTTCTTC
CDR3aa: CASSSQQGSYNEQFF

d_gene: -
j_gene: TRBJ2-3
v_gene: TRBV24-1
abundance: -
CDR3nt: TGTGCCATTAGGGAGCGGAGCACAGATACGCAGTATTTT
CDR3aa: CAIRERSTDTQYF

d_gene: TRBD1
j_gene: TRBJ2-1
v_gene: TRBV27
abundance: -
CDR3nt: TGTGCCAGCAGTTGGTTTGGGACAGACAATGAGCAGTTCTTC
CDR3aa: CASSWFGTDNEQFF

d_gene: -
j_gene: TRBJ1-2
v_gene: TRBV7-3
abundance: -
CDR3nt: TGTGCCAGCAGCCCGGACGGGAACTATGGCTACACCTTC
CDR3aa: CASSPDGNYGYTF

d_gene: -
j_gene: TRBJ2-1
v_gene: TRBV3-1/TRBV3-2
abundance: -
CDR3nt: TGTGCCAGCAGCCGTTCGGAGGGGCACAATGAGCAGTTCTTC
CDR3aa: CASSRSEGHNEQFF

d_gene: -
j_gene: TRBJ1-6
v_gene: TRBV3-1/TRBV3-2
abundance: -
CDR3nt: TGTGCCAGCAGCCCTTCCGGCGCTAATAATTCACCCCTCCACTTT
CDR3aa: CASSPSGANNSPLHF

d_gene: -
j_gene: TRBJ2-3
v_gene: TRBV2
abundance: -
CDR3nt: TGTGCCAGCAGTGAAGCGCTTGACAGATGGGACACAGATACGCAGTATTTT
CDR3aa: CASSEALDRWDTDTQYF

d_gene: -
j_gene: TRBJ1-2
v_gene: TRBV19
abundance: -
CDR3nt: TGTGCCAGTAGACAACCCGGTGGGGGGCTTTACTATGGCTACACCTTC
CDR3aa: CASRQPGGGLYYGYTF

d_gene: -
j_gene: TRBJ2-7
v_gene: TRBV28
abundance: once
CDR3nt: TGTGCCAGCAGTTTATTAACCTACGAGCAGTACTTC
CDR3aa: CASSLLTYEQYF

d_gene: -
j_gene: TRBJ1-5
v_gene: TRBV19
abundance: -
CDR3nt: TGTGCCAGTAGTATAGTCGGGGGTAAGGGCCGGCCCCAGCATTTT
CDR3aa: CASSIVGGKGRPQHF

d_gene: -
j_gene: TRBJ1-2
v_gene: TRBV2
abundance: few
CDR3nt: TGTGCCAGCAGTGATTTGCCTTACTATGGCTACACCTTC
CDR3aa: CASSDLPYYGYTF

d_gene: TRBD2
j_gene: TRBJ2-4
v_gene: TRBV27
abundance: -
CDR3nt: TGTGCCAGCAGTTTAGCGGGCGGGAGCCGGACCAAAAACATTCAGTACTTC
CDR3aa: CASSLAGGSRTKNIQYF

d_gene: -
j_gene: TRBJ1-1
v_gene: TRBV6-5
abundance: -
CDR3nt: TGTGCCAGCACCCTTACAGCAAACACTGAAGCTTTCTTT
CDR3aa: CASTLTANTEAFF

d_gene: -
j_gene: TRBJ1-2
v_gene: TRBV5-6
abundance: -
CDR3nt: TGTGCCAGCAGCCCCCCAGGTCACCTGAACTATGGCTACACCTTC
CDR3aa: CASSPPGHLNYGYTF

d_gene: -
j_gene: TRBJ1-1
v_gene: TRBV7-2
abundance: -
CDR3nt: TGTGCCAGCAGCCCTGGACGGGGGAACACTGAAGCTTTCTTT
CDR3aa: CASSPGRGNTEAFF

d_gene: -
j_gene: TRBJ1-2
v_gene: TRBV6-5
abundance: -
CDR3nt: TGTGCCAGCAGTTCGACGACGACTAACTATGGCTACACCTTC
CDR3aa: CASSSTTTNYGYTF

d_gene: -
j_gene: TRBJ2-2
v_gene: TRBV5-1
abundance: -
CDR3nt: TGCGCCAGCAGTGCCTTTGCAGCGGGTGATGGGGAGCTGTTTTTT
CDR3aa: CASSAFAAGDGELFF

d_gene: -
j_gene: TRBJ2-3
v_gene: TRBV5-1
abundance: -
CDR3nt: TGCGCCAGCAGCTTGGGGACTAGCACAGATACGCAGTATTTT
CDR3aa: CASSLGTSTDTQYF

d_gene: -
j_gene: TRBJ2-7
v_gene: TRBV18
abundance: -
CDR3nt: TGTGCCAGCTCATCGGACCTTTACGAGCAGTACTTC
CDR3aa: CASSSDLYEQYF

d_gene: -
j_gene: TRBJ2-1
v_gene: TRBV7-8
abundance: few
CDR3nt: TGTGCCAGCAGCACCATAGGGGGGCGGATTTGGGAGCAGTTCTTC
CDR3aa: CASSTIGGRIWEQFF

d_gene: -
j_gene: TRBJ2-3
v_gene: TRBV6-5
abundance: -
CDR3nt: TGTGCCAGCAGAGCCCCCGGCCTCTTGGATACGCAGTATTTT
CDR3aa: CASRAPGLLDTQYF

d_gene: TRBD1
j_gene: TRBJ1-5
v_gene: TRBV2
abundance: -
CDR3nt: TGTGCCAGCAGTGAGACAGGGGAGGATCAGCCCCAGCATTTT
CDR3aa: CASSETGEDQPQHF

d_gene: -
j_gene: TRBJ2-3
v_gene: TRBV3-1/TRBV3-2
abundance: -
CDR3nt: TGTGCCAGCAGCCAAGATTCGGGTAGATCGCAGTATTTT
CDR3aa: CASSQDSGRSQYF

d_gene: -
j_gene: TRBJ2-1
v_gene: TRBV6-5
abundance: -
CDR3nt: TGTGCCAGCAGATACCTAAGGGGGGGGCCATACAATGAGCAGTTCTTC
CDR3aa: CASRYLRGGPYNEQFF

d_gene: -
j_gene: TRBJ2-1
v_gene: TRBV24-1
abundance: -
CDR3nt: TGTGCCACCAGTGAACACGGCAGGGGGCGCGGGGGAGTCCACAATGAGCAGTTCTTC
CDR3aa: CATSEHGRGRGGVHNEQFF

d_gene: -
j_gene: TRBJ2-2
v_gene: TRBV24-1
abundance: -
CDR3nt: TGTGCCACCAGTGATAGCCGAGGGTCTGCCGGGGAGCTGTTTTTT
CDR3aa: CATSDSRGSAGELFF

d_gene: -
j_gene: TRBJ1-2
v_gene: TRBV27
abundance: -
CDR3nt: TGTGCCAGCAGTTTACGGGGCGACTATGGCTACACCTTC
CDR3aa: CASSLRGDYGYTF

d_gene: -
j_gene: TRBJ2-3
v_gene: TRBV7-2
abundance: -
CDR3nt: TGTGCCAGCAGCTTCCTCCCGGTCGCCGATACGCAGTATTTT
CDR3aa: CASSFLPVADTQYF

d_gene: -
j_gene: TRBJ1-1
v_gene: TRBV3-1/TRBV3-2
abundance: once
CDR3nt: TGTGCCAGCAGCCAAATCCGGAACCCTGGGGAAGCTTTCTTT
CDR3aa: CASSQIRNPGEAFF

d_gene: TRBD1
j_gene: TRBJ2-7
v_gene: TRBV6-5
abundance: -
CDR3nt: TGTGCCAGCAGCGGGACAGGGGTCACCTACGAGCAGTACTTC
CDR3aa: CASSGTGVTYEQYF

d_gene: -
j_gene: TRBJ2-7
v_gene: TRBV30
abundance: -
CDR3nt: TGTGCCTGGAGTAACCTCTACGAGCAGTACTTC
CDR3aa: CAWSNLYEQYF

d_gene: -
j_gene: TRBJ1-2
v_gene: TRBV28
abundance: -
CDR3nt: TGTGCCAGCAGTTTAAACCTCTATGGCTACACCTTC
CDR3aa: CASSLNLYGYTF

d_gene: TRBD1
j_gene: TRBJ2-7
v_gene: TRBV11-1
abundance: -
CDR3nt: TGTGCCAGCAGCTTAGCGTGGGACAGCTACGAGCAGTACTTC
CDR3aa: CASSLAWDSYEQYF

d_gene: -
j_gene: TRBJ1-1
v_gene: TRBV29-1
abundance: -
CDR3nt: TGCAGCGTTTCGACCTGGGACGGTCCTAACACTGAAGCTTTCTTT
CDR3aa: CSVSTWDGPNTEAFF

d_gene: TRBD2
j_gene: TRBJ2-1
v_gene: TRBV5-4
abundance: -
CDR3nt: TGTGCCAGCAGCTGGACTAGCGGGGGGGCCGGAGGCAATGAGCAGTTCTTC
CDR3aa: CASSWTSGGAGGNEQFF

d_gene: -
j_gene: TRBJ2-5
v_gene: TRBV5-4
abundance: -
CDR3nt: TGTGCCAGCAGCTTGGGAAGAAGGGAGACCCAGTACTTC
CDR3aa: CASSLGRRETQYF

d_gene: TRBD2
j_gene: TRBJ2-1
v_gene: TRBV5-1
abundance: -
CDR3nt: TGCGCCACTAGTAAAGGCGGGAGCGATGAGCAGTTCTTC
CDR3aa: CATSKGGSDEQFF

d_gene: TRBD2
j_gene: TRBJ2-1
v_gene: TRBV9
abundance: -
CDR3nt: TGTGCCAGCAGCGTAGATTTTACTAGCGGGAATAGAAATGAGCAGTTCTTC
CDR3aa: CASSVDFTSGNRNEQFF